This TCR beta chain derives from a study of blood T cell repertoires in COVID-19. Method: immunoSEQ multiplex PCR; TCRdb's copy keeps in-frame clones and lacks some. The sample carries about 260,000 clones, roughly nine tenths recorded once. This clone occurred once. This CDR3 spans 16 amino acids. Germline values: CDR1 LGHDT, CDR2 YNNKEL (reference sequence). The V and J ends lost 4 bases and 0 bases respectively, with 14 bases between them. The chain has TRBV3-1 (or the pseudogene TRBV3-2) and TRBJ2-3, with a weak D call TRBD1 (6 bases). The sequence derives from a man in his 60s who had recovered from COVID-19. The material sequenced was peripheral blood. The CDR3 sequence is CASSLTGQSSTDTQYF. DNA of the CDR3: TGTGCCAGCAGCCTGACCGGACAGTCAAGCACAGATACGCAGTATTTT.